The clone carrying this T cell receptor (beta chain) was detected many times. Its antigen is as yet unknown. This sample was included in a study of regulatory T cells in long-lasting Graves disease. Study outcomes and limitations: Persistent disease showed a preference for TRBV28, TRBJ1-2 and TRBJ2-5. With a small sample size, accuracy may have been reduced.

Assembly of TCR beta libraries relied on iRepertoire HTBI primers together with Arm-PCR of CDR3 regions. Each CDR3 protein is one row after TCRdb ran MiXCR on the multiplex PCR reads. This table holds 450,000 to 500,000 distinct CDR3 sequences, about 16% found once. This CDR3 comprises 13 residues. Germline CDR1 and CDR2: SQVTM and ANQGSEA. V shed 0 bases and J shed 6 bases, with 9 bases lying between them. Documented time point: newly diagnosed GD, antithyroid drugs for less than 3 months. The TCR library was made from RNA that had been extracted from PBMCs in TRIzol. These data also formed part of another study, on T cells in Graves' hyperthyroidism and ophthalmopathy. That work contributes: The HTBI primer set was used in a first-round RT-PCR of the TCR CDR3.

The sequence derives from a middle-aged man with Graves disease. This chain connects TRBV29-1 to TRBJ2-1; possibly TRBD1 for D (6 bases). The sample consisted of peripheral blood mononuclear cells (PBMCs), taken at new diagnosis, from a patient treated with antithyroid drugs. The CDR3 region is CSVEDGRGNEQFF. In DNA form, the CDR3 reads TGCAGCGTTGAAGATGGCAGGGGCAATGAGCAGTTCTTC.